A single sample is the source of the 11 T cell receptor beta chains below, sequenced in a study of OX40 agonist ivuxolimab in advanced cancers. Clones were sequenced by immunoSEQ multiplex PCR, and TCRdb holds only the in-frame ones, with some missing. The sample yields some 60,000 clones, about 85% seen once. The input for sequencing was CD4+ or CD8+ T cells sorted from blood, taken in a trial of the OX40 agonist ivuxolimab. The source is an adult with an advanced solid tumor such as melanoma, head and neck, liver or kidney cancer.

V gene TRBV27 combines with J gene TRBJ2-6; no clear D gene. Trimming left V 1 base short and J 2 bases short, with 3 bases between. CDR3 size: 14 residues. Germline CDR1 is MNHEY and CDR2 is SMNVEV (reference sequence). In DNA, the CDR3 is TGTGCCAGCAGTTTATTCGCTGGGGCCAACGTCCTGACTTTC. Translation: CASSLFAGANVLTF. The whole variable domain, filled in from reference TRBV27 and TRBJ2-6, reads EAQVTQNPRYLITVTGKKLTVTCSQNMNHEYMSWYRQDPGLGLRQIYYSMNVEVTDKGDVPEGYKVSRKEKRNFPLILESPSPNQTSLYFCASSLFAGANVLTFGAGSRLTVL.

The chain is built from TRBV7-8 and TRBJ1-5; 9 bases align to TRBD1. The CDR3 runs 16 residues. The junction had 8 bases not matched to a gene; V was cut back by 5 bases and J by 3 bases. Per the germline V gene, CDR1 is SGHVS and CDR2 is FQNEAQ. CDR3 amino acids: CASSRGTGNNNQPQHF. The CDR3 coding sequence is TGTGCCAGCAGCCGCGGGACAGGGAATAACAATCAGCCCCAGCATTTT.

This rearrangement joins TRBV28 to TRBJ2-3; 8 nucleotides agree with TRBD2. The CDR3 runs 16 residues. Germline V gene sequence: CDR1 MDHEN, CDR2 SYDVKM. V lost 6 bases, J lost 4 bases, and 12 bases stayed unmatched. CDR3 in amino acids: CASRPGGARGSDTQYF. Written as DNA, the CDR3 is TGTGCCAGCAGGCCCGGGGGGGCGCGAGGATCAGATACGCAGTATTTT.

The chain employs TRBV28 and TRBJ2-7; 10 positions agree with TRBD2. V was clipped by 2 bases and J by 3 bases; unmatched bases: 4. CDR1 and CDR2 from the germline V gene are MDHEN and SYDVKM. This CDR3 is 15 amino acids long. CDR3 sequence reads: CASSLGLAGVYEQYF. Here the CDR3 DNA reads TGTGCCAGCAGTTTAGGGCTAGCGGGAGTCTACGAGCAGTACTTC.

The genes are TRBV10-3 and TRBJ1-6; no clear D. CDR3 length: 16 amino acids. With 2 bases removed from V and 4 bases from J, the gap between germline ends came to 12 bases. From germline, CDR1 is ENHRY and CDR2 SYGVKD. CDR3: CAISERRAGYNSPLHF. The DNA of the CDR3 is TGTGCCATCAGTGAGAGGAGGGCCGGGTATAATTCACCCCTCCACTTT.

The J gene is TRBJ2-5, the V gene TRBV18; no firm D call. CDR1 and CDR2 (germline): KGHSH, LQKENI. This CDR3 contains 12 residues. The V end was cut by 5 bases, the J end by 1 base, with 5 bases between. CDR3 sequence: CASSAPQETQYF. The CDR3 bases are TGTGCCAGCTCAGCCCCCCAAGAGACCCAGTACTTC.

The genes are TRBV7-9 and TRBJ1-1, with D perhaps matching TRBD1 (5 bases). V was pared by 2 bases and J by 4 bases, with 14 bases between. The CDR3 spans 15 residues. The V gene's germline CDR1 is SEHNR and CDR2 FQNEAQ (reference sequence). The CDR3 sequence is CASSLSPGHITEAFF. DNA of the CDR3: TGTGCCAGCAGCTTATCACCCGGACACATCACTGAAGCTTTCTTT.

The chain has TRBV9 and TRBJ2-2; D possibly corresponds to TRBD2 (6 bases). The CDR3 totals 17 residues. Trimming shortened V by 3 bases and J by 2 bases, and 17 bases separated the two germline ends. The germline V gene has CDR1 SGDLS and CDR2 YYNGEE. The DNA of the CDR3 is TGTGCCAGCAGCGAGCCTTTTGGAGGGGTTAACACCGGGGAGCTGTTTTTT. The encoded protein is CASSEPFGGVNTGELFF.

The rearrangement links TRBV30 to TRBJ2-4; D unclear. Deletions cut 2 bases from V and 4 bases from J, with 9 bases between. The CDR3 is 13 residues long. Germline V gives CDR1 GTSNPN, CDR2 SVGIG (reference sequence). CDR3 in DNA: TGTGCCTGGAGTACAGAAACAAAAAACATTCAGTACTTC. This encodes CAWSTETKNIQYF.

V is TRBV9 and J is TRBJ2-3, with TRBD1 matching over 10 bases. This CDR3 is 16 amino acids long. Germline V lookup: CDR1 SGDLS, CDR2 YYNGEE. The trim removed 3 bases at V and 4 bases at J, leaving 8 bases unmatched. CDR3 protein: CASSGLGQGPSDTQYF. CDR3 nucleotides: TGTGCCAGCAGCGGGTTGGGACAGGGGCCGTCAGATACGCAGTATTTT.

V gene TRBV25-1 combines with J gene TRBJ1-5; possible D gene TRBD1, 6 bases. Trimming took 4 bases from V and 2 from J, leaving 18 bases between them. Germline V gene sequence: CDR1 MGHDK, CDR2 SYGVNS. This CDR3 spans 17 amino acids. The CDR3 loop is CASSAARGGVGNQPQHF. Written as DNA, the CDR3 is TGTGCCAGCAGTGCCGCAAGAGGGGGGGTAGGCAATCAGCCCCAGCATTTT.